This section outlines one T cell receptor (beta chain) sequence together with its context. Its antigen specificity is not known. Base-call qualities are not available, and no considerably larger clone is one nucleotide away. Trimming leaves V shorter by 8 bases and J shorter by 0 bases, with the junction holding 11 bases beyond the gene matches. Including the terminal cysteine and phenylalanine, the CDR3 comprises 15 residues. Of the read, only the CDR3 DNA is kept; its 45 bases are in frame from base 1. CDR1 is given as SQVTM and CDR2 as ANQGSEA, both from the germline V gene. This record belongs to a study of early T cells in non-severe SARS-CoV-2 infection (dated by TCRdb to 2020 to 2023). Study-wide context: Because TCR sequencing relied on bulk RNA taken from unsorted whole blood, pairing of alpha and beta chains was not possible.

Here is what the overall study found, with its caveats: VDJdb matching was skewed toward anti-spike CD8 responses, so virus-specific expansions were likely underestimated and private and CD4 specificities were missed.

This was a case-control study nested in a cohort of healthcare workers in London, UK, who had nasopharyngeal swab PCR tests and blood samples taken every week. Healthcare workers were enrolled in the week of the UK lockdown, from 23 to 31 March 2020, and were followed every week for up to roughly 15 weeks. Libraries were constructed by 5' RACE. The sample was run on a NextSeq 500. To correct for sequencing error and PCR bias, the TCR library protocol tagged individual cDNA molecules with unique molecular identifiers. TCR alpha and beta chains were both sequenced, and the abundances of alpha and beta sequences in each sample were closely correlated with each other. On the study's bioinformatics: Decombinator V4 was used to annotate the V gene, J gene and CDR3 of the TCR sequences. Expanded TCRs were defined as changing significantly between any two time points under a Poisson model with p below 0.0001. Abundances of TCRs were expressed as counts per million after normalisation to the total number of TCRs sequenced in each sample. TRAV1-2 paired with TRAJ12, TRAJ20 or TRAJ33 defined MAIT TCRs, while TRAV10 paired with TRAJ18 defined iNKT TCRs. VDJdb, accessed 1 November 2021, was searched for CMV, EBV and SARS-CoV-2 annotated TCRs, with TCRs annotated for multiple antigens excluded. The public reads were quality trimmed at Q25 with fastp and then assembled into clones with MiXCR by TCRdb, keeping productive beta chains. Records with the same CDR3 protein are collapsed into one entry carrying the most frequent genes and DNA. TCRdb, rather than the study authors, made the V and J calls. The sample table contains some 66,000 distinct CDR3 sequences; only one count was recorded for around 9% of them. Jointly, the top ten make up 2.5% to 3.5% of the sample.

The V and J segments used are TRBV29-1 and TRBJ2-3; TRBD2 aligns with 7 central bases. The sequenced sample was whole blood. The sequence was collected from an adult who was a healthcare worker with PCR-confirmed SARS-CoV-2 infection or an uninfected control (not recorded which). The CDR3 has the sequence CSSATSRSSTDTQYF. The DNA sequence is TGCAGCTCCGCGACTAGCAGATCTAGCACAGATACGCAGTATTTT.